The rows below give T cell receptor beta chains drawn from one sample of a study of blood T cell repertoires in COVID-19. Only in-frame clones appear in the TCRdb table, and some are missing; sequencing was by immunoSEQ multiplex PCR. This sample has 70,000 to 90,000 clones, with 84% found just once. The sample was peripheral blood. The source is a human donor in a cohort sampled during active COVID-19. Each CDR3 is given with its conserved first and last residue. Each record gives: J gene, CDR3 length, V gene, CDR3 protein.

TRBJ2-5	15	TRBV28	CASGPGGSFQETQYF
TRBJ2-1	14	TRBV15	CATSREDKYNEQFF
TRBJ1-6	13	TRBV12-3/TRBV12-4	CASSSQGNSPLHF
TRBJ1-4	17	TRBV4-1	CASSQDREGAMNEKLFF
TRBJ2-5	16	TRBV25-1	CASRGTSGKYQETQYF
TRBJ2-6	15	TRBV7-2	CASSNRGPGANVLTF
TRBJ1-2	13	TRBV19	CASSKQGNTGYTF
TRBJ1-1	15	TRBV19	CASSKRQGANTEAFF
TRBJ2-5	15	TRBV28	CASSDRDRDVETQYF
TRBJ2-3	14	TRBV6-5	CASSPPGVTDTQYF
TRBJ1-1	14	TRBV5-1	CASTSGSGNTEAFF
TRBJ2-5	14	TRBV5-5	CASSVGGGGETQYF
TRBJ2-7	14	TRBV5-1	CASSWDRGGYEQYF
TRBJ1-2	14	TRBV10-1	CATGRDSDHYGYTF
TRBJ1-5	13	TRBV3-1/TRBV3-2	CASSPDTLQPQHF
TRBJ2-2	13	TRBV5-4	CAAGQANTGELFF
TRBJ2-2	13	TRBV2	CASSGSATGELFF
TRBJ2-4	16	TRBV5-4	CASSLGQGAEENIQYF
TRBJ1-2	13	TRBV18	CASSPQGADGYTF
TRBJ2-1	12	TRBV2	CASSVEAGEQFF
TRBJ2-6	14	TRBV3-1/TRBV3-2	CASSHSSGANVLTF
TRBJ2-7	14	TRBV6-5	CASRTTGRSYEQYF
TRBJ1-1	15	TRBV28	CATRWFGHPNTEAFF
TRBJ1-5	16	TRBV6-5	CASSYQREIGNQPQHF